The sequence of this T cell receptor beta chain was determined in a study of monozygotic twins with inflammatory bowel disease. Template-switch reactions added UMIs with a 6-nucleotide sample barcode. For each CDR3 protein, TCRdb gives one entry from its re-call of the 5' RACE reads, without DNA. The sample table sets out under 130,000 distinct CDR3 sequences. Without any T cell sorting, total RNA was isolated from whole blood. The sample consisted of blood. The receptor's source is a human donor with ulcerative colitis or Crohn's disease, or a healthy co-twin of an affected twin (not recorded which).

This chain's CDR3 is CASSADRGFGEQYF. V gene TRBV2 combines with J gene TRBJ2-7; TCRdb gives TRBD1 as the D gene, but with no DNA this cannot be confirmed. The CDR3 is made up of 14 amino acids. CDR1 SNHLY and CDR2 FYNNEI come from the germline V gene.